This T cell receptor (beta chain) was recovered during a study of cytomegalovirus exposure and HLA in healthy donors. Whole-study findings and limits: Most subjects had HLA-A and HLA-B alleles reportedly predicted accurately by TCR beta sequences. The investigators catalogued 150 or so TCR beta chains as cytomegalovirus-associated.

The PCR ran on 60 Vbeta and 13 Jbeta primers. Libraries were prepared by immunoSEQ multiplex PCR; TCRdb keeps only in-frame clonotypes and omits some of them. The sample has 100,000 to 150,000 clones. As regards this clone: What it recognizes is unknown.

Germline loops: CDR1 SEHNR, CDR2 FQNEAQ (reference sequence). This CDR3 region has 12 residues. J is TRBJ2-5 and V is TRBV7-9, with a possible D match to TRBD1 (5 bases). The DNA end is a closer match to TRBJ2-7, so the J assignment may be wrong. The clonotype originates from a man aged 18 to 29 in good health and CMV-seronegative. Sequencing was done on a sample of PBMCs. The CDR3 protein is CASSDSPYEQYF. The CDR3 DNA reads as TGTGCCAGCAGTGACAGCCCCTACGAGCAGTACTTC.